This T cell receptor beta chain is from a study of blood T cell repertoires in COVID-19. Background on the study: Researchers got acute and convalescent COVID-19 samples from the United States, Italy and Spain. T cells, B-cell-depleted T cells, or PBMCs supplied cDNA or gDNA.

The CDR3 runs 17 residues. V shed 0 bases, J shed 2 bases, and the junction held 9 bases outside the gene matches. The germline V gene has CDR1 LGHDT and CDR2 YNNKEL (reference sequence). In the original workflow: By means of reference gene primer amplification, nucleated cell counts were estimated. TCRdb's copy holds only in-frame clones and misses some; the assay was immunoSEQ multiplex PCR. D and trimming come from the DNA, and the V and J calls and clone size come from that table. The sample carries 90,000 to 120,000 clones, 88% recorded once. Sample: peripheral blood. The chain is built from TRBV3-1 (or the pseudogene TRBV3-2) and TRBJ2-5; 7 bases align to TRBD2. This clonotype was sampled from a man between 45 and 60 years old with active or convalescent COVID-19. The CDR3 protein is CASSQEPAGKIQETQYF. In DNA, the CDR3 is TGTGCCAGCAGCCAAGAACCAGCGGGGAAAATTCAAGAGACCCAGTACTTC.